The source of this T cell receptor beta chain is a study of Ad26.COV2.S vaccination and SARS-CoV-2 variants. Overall study: Into the muscle, Ad26.COV2.S was dosed once or twice, 56 days apart. Findings of the study overall: Those who received the vaccine showed greater spike-specific TCR breadth than those given placebo. Estimates derived from TCR breadth and depth analyses may have underestimated total T cell responses.

Trimming removed 7 bases at V and 4 bases at J, with 10 bases between. CDR3 length: 12 amino acids. CDR1 SNHLY and CDR2 FYNNEI come from the germline V gene. This clone was seen a few times. The antigen is not known. Here immunoSEQ multiplex PCR was the method, and the copy in TCRdb shows in-frame clones only, minus some. The top ten clones hold roughly a tenth of a sample with roughly 300,000 clones, 65% to 90% of them seen once. Treatment given: approximately 18 received Ad26.COV2.S at low or high dose, single or two shots; 5 received placebo; per-sample allocation not given. Repertoires come from day 63 after the first vaccine or placebo injection. An 18-55-year-old adult in Boston served as donor.

The starting material was peripheral blood, obtained in a trial of Ad26.COV2.S vaccine versus placebo. This sequence joins TRBV2 and TRBJ1-1; D ambiguous. The sequence came from a person aged 18-60 years who received the Ad26.COV2.S COVID-19 vaccine or a placebo. The CDR3 DNA sequence: TGTGCCAGCACAGGCATGACCACTGAAGCTTTCTTT. This codes for CASTGMTTEAFF.